This T cell receptor beta chain was profiled in a study of blood T cell repertoires in COVID-19. Study details: The United States, Italy and Spain were the sources of the acute and convalescent COVID-19 samples. From T cells, B-cell-depleted T cells, or PBMCs came the material, which was cDNA or gDNA.

The CDR3 covers 15 residues. Per germline, CDR1 KGHDR and CDR2 SFDVKD. V lost 4 bases and J lost 5; bases outside the gene matches: 5. In the original workflow: Amplification with reference gene primers provided the estimates of nucleated cell counts. Generated by immunoSEQ multiplex PCR, the TCRdb table keeps only in-frame clones and is missing some. V, J and clone size are taken as reported in that table, and D and trimming were inferred from the DNA itself. This sample yields 200,000 or so clones, of which around 80% are seen a single time; 6.9% belongs to the top ten. Specimen: peripheral blood. The V and J genes are TRBV24-1 and TRBJ2-7, with 12 bases that match TRBD1. This TCR was recovered from a human donor with acute or convalescent COVID-19. The donor label of this sample is uncertain. The CDR3 reads CATSDSGTGGHEQYF. The CDR3, as DNA: TGTGCCACCAGTGACTCCGGGACAGGGGGCCACGAGCAGTACTTC.